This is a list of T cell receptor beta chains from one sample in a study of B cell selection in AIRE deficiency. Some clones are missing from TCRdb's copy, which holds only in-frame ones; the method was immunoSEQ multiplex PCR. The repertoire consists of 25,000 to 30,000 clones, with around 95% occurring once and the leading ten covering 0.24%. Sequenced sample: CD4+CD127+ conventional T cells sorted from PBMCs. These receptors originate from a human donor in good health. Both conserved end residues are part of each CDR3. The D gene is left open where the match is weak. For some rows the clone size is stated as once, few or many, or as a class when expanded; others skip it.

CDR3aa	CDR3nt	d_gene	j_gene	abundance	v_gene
CASSPDRAQTQYF	TGTGCCAGCAGCCCCGACAGGGCCCAGACCCAGTACTTC	TRBD1	TRBJ2-5	.	TRBV5-4
CASSPGRATNEKLFF	TGTGCCAGCTCACCGGGACGGGCAACTAATGAAAAACTGTTTTTT	.	TRBJ1-4	.	TRBV18
CASSLASRANYGYTF	TGCGCCAGCAGCTTGGCCTCGCGCGCTAACTATGGCTACACCTTC	.	TRBJ1-2	.	TRBV5-1
CAISEQAHGYTF	TGTGCCATCAGTGAACAGGCCCATGGCTACACCTTC	.	TRBJ1-2	.	TRBV10-3
CASSVAGGYNEQFF	TGCGCCAGCAGCGTAGCGGGGGGGTACAATGAGCAGTTCTTC	TRBD2	TRBJ2-1	once	TRBV10-1
CASSLAGGRADTQYF	TGTGCCAGCAGTTTAGCGGGAGGTCGGGCAGATACGCAGTATTTT	TRBD2	TRBJ2-3	.	TRBV27
CASSRGAVLAEQFF	TGCGCCAGCTCACGAGGGGCTGTCTTAGCTGAGCAGTTCTTC	.	TRBJ2-1	.	TRBV5-1
CAISESGRTGNQGRKAGELFF	TGTGCCATCAGTGAGTCGGGAAGGACAGGGAATCAGGGAAGAAAGGCCGGGGAGCTGTTTTTT	TRBD1	TRBJ2-2	.	TRBV10-3
CASSLAGAGGYGYTF	TGCGCCAGCAGCTTGGCCGGGGCAGGGGGCTACGGCTACACCTTC	TRBD1	TRBJ1-2	once	TRBV5-1
CASGEWAGDTQYF	TGTGCCTCTGGGGAGTGGGCCGGAGATACGCAGTATTTT	.	TRBJ2-3	.	TRBV11-2
CAWRGGRATDTQYF	TGTGCCTGGAGGGGCGGGAGGGCCACAGATACGCAGTATTTT	TRBD2	TRBJ2-3	.	TRBV30
CASSFWDRRYEQYF	TGTGCCAGCAGCTTCTGGGACAGGAGATACGAGCAGTACTTC	TRBD1	TRBJ2-7	.	TRBV5-4
CASSLGAATWGTQYF	TGTGCCAGCAGCTTGGGGGCAGCCACCTGGGGGACCCAGTACTTC	.	TRBJ2-5	.	TRBV7-9
CASSFRDLTNEKLFF	TGTGCCAGCAGCTTCCGGGACTTGACTAATGAAAAACTGTTTTTT	.	TRBJ1-4	.	TRBV11-2
CASNFRAGAGTQYF	TGTGCCAGCAACTTTAGGGCGGGGGCAGGTACGCAGTATTTT	.	TRBJ2-3	.	TRBV5-4
CASTNEREGSYEQYF	TGTGCCAGCACCAACGAGAGGGAGGGCTCCTACGAGCAGTACTTC	TRBD2	TRBJ2-7	.	TRBV5-4
CASTLQGQTEAFF	TGCGCCAGCACCTTACAGGGCCAGACTGAAGCTTTCTTT	.	TRBJ1-1	.	TRBV5-1
CASSDPGGGTEAFF	TGCGCCAGCAGCGACCCAGGGGGGGGCACTGAAGCTTTCTTT	TRBD1	TRBJ1-1	.	TRBV5-1
CASSLLLAGPYEQYF	TGTGCCAGCAGCCTACTACTAGCGGGACCTTACGAGCAGTACTTC	TRBD2	TRBJ2-7	.	TRBV5-4
CASSLGGYNEQFF	TGTGCCAGCAGCTTAGGGGGATACAATGAGCAGTTCTTC	.	TRBJ2-1	.	TRBV5-4
CSVEDPPAGNTIYF	TGCAGCGTTGAAGATCCTCCAGCTGGAAACACCATATATTTT	.	TRBJ1-3	.	TRBV29-1
CASSLGTDYGYTF	TGTGCCAGCAGCTTAGGGACAGACTATGGCTACACCTTC	.	TRBJ1-2	.	TRBV7-9
CASSPGQISDTQYF	TGTGCCAGCTCACCAGGACAGATATCAGATACGCAGTATTTT	.	TRBJ2-3	.	TRBV18
CASSRPGANTEAFF	TGTGCCAGCAGCAGACCGGGGGCGAATACTGAAGCTTTCTTT	.	TRBJ1-1	once	TRBV5-4
CASSFSGAFPETQYF	TGTGCCAGCAGTTTCTCAGGGGCTTTTCCGGAGACCCAGTACTTC	.	TRBJ2-5	.	TRBV27
CASSLDYQGPYNEQFF	TGTGCCAGCAGCTTGGACTACCAGGGGCCTTACAATGAGCAGTTCTTC	.	TRBJ2-1	.	TRBV7-3
CASRIEGGFTGELFF	TGTGCCAGCAGGATAGAGGGGGGATTCACCGGGGAGCTGTTTTTT	.	TRBJ2-2	.	TRBV6-5